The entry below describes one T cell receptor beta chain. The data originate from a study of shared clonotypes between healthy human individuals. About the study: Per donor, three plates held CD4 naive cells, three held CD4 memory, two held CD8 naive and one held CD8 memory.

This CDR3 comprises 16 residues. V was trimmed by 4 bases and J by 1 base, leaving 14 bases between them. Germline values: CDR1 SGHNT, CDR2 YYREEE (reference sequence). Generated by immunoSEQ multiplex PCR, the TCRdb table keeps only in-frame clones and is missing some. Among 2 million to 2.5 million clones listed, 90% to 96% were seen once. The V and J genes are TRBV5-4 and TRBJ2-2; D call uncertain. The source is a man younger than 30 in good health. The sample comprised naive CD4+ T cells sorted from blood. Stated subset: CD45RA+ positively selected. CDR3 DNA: TGTGCCAGCAGCACGGGCCCGGGCGGGAACACCGGGGAGCTGTTTTTT. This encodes CASSTGPGGNTGELFF.